This is a list of T cell receptor beta chains from one sample in a study of long-term antiretroviral therapy in people with HIV. The protocol was immunoSEQ multiplex PCR, while the TCRdb copy is restricted to in-frame clones and leaves out a portion. The table records more than 35,000 clones, 80% to 90% of them present only once. The source was unsorted PBMCs, collected 2.2 years after starting antiretroviral therapy. The receptors stem from a man between 18 and 35 years old with HIV. CDR3s include the opening cysteine and the closing phenylalanine or tryptophan. The D gene is left open where the match is weak. Size tells how often a clone was seen (once, few, many) or the class of an expanded clone, and some rows leave it out.

v_gene	d_gene	j_gene	abundance	CDR3aa	CDR3nt
TRBV28	TRBD1	TRBJ1-5	few	CASSDPGGGSNQPQHF	TGTGCCAGCAGTGACCCAGGGGGCGGAAGCAATCAGCCCCAGCATTTT
TRBV6-5	-	TRBJ2-1	-	CASSYGALSYNEQFF	TGTGCCAGCAGTTATGGGGCGCTCTCCTACAATGAGCAGTTCTTC
TRBV10-3	-	TRBJ1-1	-	CAIRGPGDTEAFF	TGTGCCATCAGGGGGCCTGGGGACACTGAAGCTTTCTTT
TRBV7-2	-	TRBJ1-5	-	CASSLGPQPQHF	TGTGCCAGCAGCTTAGGCCCCCAGCCCCAGCATTTT
TRBV7-2	-	TRBJ2-1	-	CASSSYDSYNEQFF	TGTGCCAGCAGCTCCTACGACTCCTACAATGAGCAGTTCTTC
TRBV9	-	TRBJ2-7	-	CASSGSYEQYF	TGTGCCAGCAGCGGGAGCTACGAGCAGTACTTC
TRBV19	TRBD1	TRBJ1-5	-	CASSAPGQASNQPQHF	TGTGCCAGTAGTGCCCCGGGACAGGCCTCCAATCAGCCCCAGCATTTT
TRBV13	TRBD1	TRBJ1-2	-	CASSPLQGWSHTGRGYTF	TGTGCCAGCAGCCCACTACAGGGGTGGTCGCACACTGGACGAGGCTACACCTTC
TRBV10-3	TRBD2	TRBJ2-7	-	CASSPSRETYEQYF	TGTGCCTCCTCCCCCTCGCGGGAGACCTACGAGCAGTACTTC
TRBV12-5	-	TRBJ2-7	-	CASGDGQGWGEQYF	TGTGCTAGTGGCGACGGACAAGGCTGGGGAGAGCAGTACTTC
TRBV6-5	-	TRBJ1-5	-	CASTPVGGANQPQHF	TGTGCCAGCACTCCAGTCGGGGGGGCTAATCAGCCCCAGCATTTT
TRBV6-1	-	TRBJ1-5	-	CASSAISNQPQHF	TGTGCCAGCAGTGCCATTAGCAATCAGCCCCAGCATTTT
TRBV7-9	-	TRBJ2-7	-	CASSLHYEQYF	TGTGCCAGCAGCTTACATTACGAGCAGTACTTC
TRBV7-2	TRBD1	TRBJ2-7	-	CASNPGTAPYEQYF	TGTGCCAGCAACCCCGGGACAGCTCCCTACGAGCAGTACTTC
TRBV5-4	TRBD2	TRBJ2-1	-	CASSLSLRGGYNEQFF	TGTGCCAGCAGCTTGAGTCTGCGGGGGGGGTACAATGAGCAGTTCTTC
TRBV7-9	-	TRBJ1-2	few	CASSLEASSISGYTF	TGTGCCAGCAGCCTAGAGGCGTCTTCAATCTCCGGCTACACCTTC
TRBV27	TRBD2	TRBJ2-4	-	CASSLSGGGKNIQYF	TGTGCCAGCAGTTTATCGGGGGGGGGCAAAAACATTCAGTACTTC
TRBV5-4	TRBD1	TRBJ1-2	-	CASSAPGQGGNGYTF	TGTGCCAGCAGCGCTCCGGGACAGGGGGGGAATGGCTACACCTTC
TRBV2	-	TRBJ1-6	few	CASTVQDNSPLHF	TGTGCCAGCACGGTGCAAGATAATTCACCCCTCCACTTT
TRBV6-5	TRBD1	TRBJ1-2	-	CASRTDRDYGYTF	TGTGCCAGCAGGACCGACAGGGACTATGGCTACACCTTC
TRBV6-5	TRBD2	TRBJ2-7	-	CASSYSTSGDYEQYF	TGTGCCAGCAGTTACTCGACTAGCGGGGACTACGAGCAGTACTTC
TRBV4-1	TRBD1	TRBJ1-3	-	CASSPYPGQGFLVSGNTIYF	TGCGCCAGCAGCCCGTACCCGGGACAGGGGTTTTTAGTATCTGGAAACACCATATATTTT
TRBV7-9	-	TRBJ2-7	few	CASSVHYEQYF	TGTGCCAGCAGCGTTCACTACGAGCAGTACTTC
TRBV4-3	TRBD2	TRBJ2-1	-	CASSQLAGVNNEQFF	TGCGCCAGCAGCCAGCTAGCGGGAGTCAACAATGAGCAGTTCTTC
TRBV28	TRBD1	TRBJ1-5	-	CASSLGQGAQPQHF	TGTGCCAGCAGTCTAGGACAGGGGGCTCAGCCCCAGCATTTT
TRBV7-9	-	TRBJ1-5	few	CASSLENIGPQHF	TGTGCCAGCAGCTTAGAAAATATCGGGCCCCAGCATTTT
TRBV28	-	TRBJ2-7	-	CASADRTSYEQYF	TGTGCCAGCGCTGACAGAACCTCCTACGAGCAGTACTTC
TRBV7-9	TRBD2	TRBJ2-7	-	CASSLIWREFHEQYF	TGTGCCAGCAGCTTAATCTGGCGGGAGTTCCACGAGCAGTACTTC
TRBV9	TRBD1	TRBJ1-5	-	CASSVEDRVGQPQHF	TGTGCCAGCAGCGTAGAGGACAGGGTCGGACAGCCCCAGCATTTT
TRBV9	TRBD1	TRBJ1-5	once	CASSLQGASNQPQHF	TGTGCCAGCAGCTTACAGGGGGCTTCCAATCAGCCCCAGCATTTT
TRBV5-4	-	TRBJ2-1	-	CASSLFPGGRAEQFF	TGTGCCAGCAGCTTATTCCCCGGAGGACGCGCGGAGCAGTTCTTC
TRBV7-8	-	TRBJ2-7	few	CASSAHDGTYEQYF	TGTGCCAGCAGCGCCCACGACGGAACCTACGAGCAGTACTTC
TRBV5-6	-	TRBJ1-3	-	CASSLDQGSGNTIYF	TGTGCCAGCAGCTTGGATCAGGGGTCTGGAAACACCATATATTTT
TRBV2	-	TRBJ2-3	-	CASSRLPTPDTQYF	TGTGCCAGCAGCCGTTTGCCGACCCCCGATACGCAGTATTTT
TRBV7-8	TRBD2	TRBJ2-7	-	CASRFGDYYEQYF	TGTGCCAGCAGGTTCGGGGACTACTACGAGCAGTACTTC
TRBV18	-	TRBJ2-2	-	CASSPQDGSTGELFF	TGTGCCAGCTCACCACAGGACGGTTCCACCGGGGAGCTGTTTTTT
TRBV7-9	-	TRBJ2-3	-	CASSSQYTWTATDTQYF	TGTGCCAGCAGCTCCCAATACACCTGGACTGCAACAGATACGCAGTATTTT
TRBV19	TRBD1	TRBJ1-2	-	CASSPGQGSALGYTF	TGTGCCAGTAGCCCAGGACAGGGGTCGGCTCTTGGCTACACCTTC
TRBV2	-	TRBJ1-1	-	CASTHENTEAFF	TGTGCCAGCACACACGAGAACACTGAAGCTTTCTTT
TRBV28	-	TRBJ1-1	-	CASRTANTEAFF	TGTGCCAGCAGGACGGCGAACACTGAAGCTTTCTTT
TRBV6-6	-	TRBJ1-2	few	CASSYRYGYTF	TGTGCCAGCAGTTACCGATATGGCTACACCTTC
TRBV2	-	TRBJ1-1	-	CASSEWEGGVTEAFF	TGTGCCAGCAGTGAATGGGAGGGAGGGGTCACTGAAGCTTTCTTT
TRBV23-1	TRBD2	TRBJ2-1	-	CASSQSIAGGSDLDEQFF	TGCGCCAGCAGTCAATCGATAGCGGGAGGGTCCGATTTGGATGAGCAGTTCTTC
TRBV4-2	TRBD1	TRBJ2-1	-	CASSQVGTGAFNEQFF	TGTGCCAGCAGCCAAGTAGGGACAGGGGCCTTCAATGAGCAGTTCTTC
TRBV19	-	TRBJ1-1	-	CASSWQMNTEAFF	TGTGCCAGTAGTTGGCAGATGAACACTGAGGCTTTCTTT